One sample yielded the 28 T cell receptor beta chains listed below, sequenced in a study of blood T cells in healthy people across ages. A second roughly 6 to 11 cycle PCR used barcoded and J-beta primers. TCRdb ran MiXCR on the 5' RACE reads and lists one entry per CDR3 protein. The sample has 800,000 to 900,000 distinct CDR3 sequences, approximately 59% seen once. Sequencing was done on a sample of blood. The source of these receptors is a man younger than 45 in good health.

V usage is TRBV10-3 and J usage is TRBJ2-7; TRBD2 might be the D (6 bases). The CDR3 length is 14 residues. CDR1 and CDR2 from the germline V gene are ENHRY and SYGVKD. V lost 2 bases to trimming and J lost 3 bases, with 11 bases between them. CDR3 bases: TGTGCCATCAGTGAGGCCGGGGGTGGCTACGAGCAGTACTTC. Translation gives CAISEAGGGYEQYF.

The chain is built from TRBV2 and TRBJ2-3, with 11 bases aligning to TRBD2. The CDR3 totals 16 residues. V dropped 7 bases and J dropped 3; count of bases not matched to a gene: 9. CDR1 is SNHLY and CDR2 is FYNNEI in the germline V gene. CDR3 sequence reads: CASTQTSGAVTDTQYF. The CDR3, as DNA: TGTGCCAGCACCCAGACTAGCGGGGCCGTAACAGATACGCAGTATTTT.

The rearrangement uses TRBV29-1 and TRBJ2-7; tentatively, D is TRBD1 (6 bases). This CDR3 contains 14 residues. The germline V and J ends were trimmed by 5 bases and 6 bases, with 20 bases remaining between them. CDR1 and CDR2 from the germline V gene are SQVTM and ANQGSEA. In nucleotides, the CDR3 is TGCAGCGTTAAAGGGGGAATCACCCTGGGCGAGCAGTACTTC. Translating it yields CSVKGGITLGEQYF.

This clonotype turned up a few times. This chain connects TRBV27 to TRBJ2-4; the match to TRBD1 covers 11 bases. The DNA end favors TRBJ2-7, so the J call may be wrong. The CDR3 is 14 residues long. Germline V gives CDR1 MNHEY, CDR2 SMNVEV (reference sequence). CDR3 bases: TGTGCCAGCAGTACCGGGACAGGGGGTTTCGAGCAGTACTTC. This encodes CASSTGTGGFEQYF.

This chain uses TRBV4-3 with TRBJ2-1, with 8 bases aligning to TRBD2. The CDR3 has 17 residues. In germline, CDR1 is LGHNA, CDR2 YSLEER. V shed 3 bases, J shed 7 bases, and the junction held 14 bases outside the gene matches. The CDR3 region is CASSQIFAGGLHNEQFF. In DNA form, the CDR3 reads TGCGCCAGCAGCCAGATATTCGCGGGGGGCCTCCATAATGAGCAGTTCTTC.

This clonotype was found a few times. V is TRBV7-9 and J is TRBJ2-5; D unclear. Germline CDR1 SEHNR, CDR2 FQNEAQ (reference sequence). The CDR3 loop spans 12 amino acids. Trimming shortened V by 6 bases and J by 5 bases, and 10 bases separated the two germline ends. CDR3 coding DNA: TGTGCCAGCAGGAGTTTCGCGGAGACCCAGTACTTC. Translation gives CASRSFAETQYF.

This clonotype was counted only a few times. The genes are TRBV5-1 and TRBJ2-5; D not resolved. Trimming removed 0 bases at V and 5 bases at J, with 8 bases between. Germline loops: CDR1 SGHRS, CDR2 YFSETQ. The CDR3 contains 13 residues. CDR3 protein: CASSLDGRETQYF. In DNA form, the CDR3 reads TGCGCCAGCAGCTTGGACGGGCGGGAGACCCAGTACTTC.

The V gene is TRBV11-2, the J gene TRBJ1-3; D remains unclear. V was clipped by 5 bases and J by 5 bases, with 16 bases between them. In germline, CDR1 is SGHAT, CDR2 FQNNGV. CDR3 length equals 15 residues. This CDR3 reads CASSDFGERRNTIYF. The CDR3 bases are TGTGCCAGCAGCGATTTCGGGGAGAGAAGAAACACCATATATTTT.

CDR3: CASSERGYF. As DNA, the CDR3 is TGTGCCAGCAGTGAGCGGGGGTACTTC. The chain recombines TRBV2 with TRBJ2-7; the D gene is possibly TRBD2 (6 bases). Germline V gene sequence: CDR1 SNHLY, CDR2 FYNNEI. Trimming stripped 3 bases from V and 12 bases from J, with 6 bases between. The CDR3 has 9 residues.

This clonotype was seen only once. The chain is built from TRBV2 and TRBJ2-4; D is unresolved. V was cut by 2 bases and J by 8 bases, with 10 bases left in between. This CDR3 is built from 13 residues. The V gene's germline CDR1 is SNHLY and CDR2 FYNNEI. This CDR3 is CASSESLWDIQYF. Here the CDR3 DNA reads TGTGCCAGCAGTGAATCCCTCTGGGACATTCAGTACTTC. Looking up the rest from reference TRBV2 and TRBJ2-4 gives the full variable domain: EPEVTQTPSHQVTQMGQEVILRCVPISNHLYFYWYRQILGQKVEFLVSFYNNEISEKSEIFDDQFSVERPDGSNFTLKIRSTKLEDSAMYFCASSESLWDIQYFGAGTRLSVL.

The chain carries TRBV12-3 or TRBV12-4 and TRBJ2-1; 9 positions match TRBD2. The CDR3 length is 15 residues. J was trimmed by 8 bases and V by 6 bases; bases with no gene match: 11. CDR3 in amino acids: CASRFMGTSTDEQFF. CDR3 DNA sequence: TGTGCCAGCAGGTTTATGGGGACTAGCACGGATGAGCAGTTCTTC.

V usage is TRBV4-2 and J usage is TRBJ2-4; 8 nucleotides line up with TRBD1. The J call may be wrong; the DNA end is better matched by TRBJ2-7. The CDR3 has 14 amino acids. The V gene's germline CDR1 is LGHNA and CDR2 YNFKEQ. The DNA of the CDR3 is TGTGCCAGCAGCCCCGGACAGGGTATGGACGAGCAGTACTTC. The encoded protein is CASSPGQGMDEQYF.

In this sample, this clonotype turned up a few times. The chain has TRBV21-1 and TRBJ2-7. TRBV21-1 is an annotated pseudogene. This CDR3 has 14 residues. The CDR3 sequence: CASSMAGTTYEQYF. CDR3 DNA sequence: TGTGCCAGCAGCATGGCCGGGACTACCTACGAGCAGTACTTC.

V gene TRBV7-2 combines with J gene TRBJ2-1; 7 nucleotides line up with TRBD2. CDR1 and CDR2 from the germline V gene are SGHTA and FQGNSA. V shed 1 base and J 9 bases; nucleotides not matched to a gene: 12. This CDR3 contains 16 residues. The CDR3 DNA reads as TGTGCCAGCAGCTTAGTGCCGGGGGGAGAGGGGAGTGAGCAGTTCTTC. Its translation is CASSLVPGGEGSEQFF.

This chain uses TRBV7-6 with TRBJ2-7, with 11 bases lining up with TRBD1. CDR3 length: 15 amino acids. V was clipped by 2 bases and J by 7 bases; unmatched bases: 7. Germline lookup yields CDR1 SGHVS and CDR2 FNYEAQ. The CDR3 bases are TGTGCCAGCAGCTTACGTGGACAGGGGGCGGGGGAGCAGTACTTC. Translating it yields CASSLRGQGAGEQYF.

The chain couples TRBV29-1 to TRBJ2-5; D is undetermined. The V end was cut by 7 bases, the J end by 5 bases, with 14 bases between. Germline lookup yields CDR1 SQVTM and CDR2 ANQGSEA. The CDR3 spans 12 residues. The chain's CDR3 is CSGCRMEETQYF. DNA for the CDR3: TGCAGCGGATGTCGGATGGAGGAGACCCAGTACTTC.

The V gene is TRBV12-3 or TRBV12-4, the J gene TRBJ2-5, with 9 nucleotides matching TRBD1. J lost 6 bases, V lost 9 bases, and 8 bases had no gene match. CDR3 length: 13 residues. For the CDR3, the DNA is TGTGCCAGTGGGGACAGGGCAGCAAAGACCCAGTACTTC. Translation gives CASGDRAAKTQYF.

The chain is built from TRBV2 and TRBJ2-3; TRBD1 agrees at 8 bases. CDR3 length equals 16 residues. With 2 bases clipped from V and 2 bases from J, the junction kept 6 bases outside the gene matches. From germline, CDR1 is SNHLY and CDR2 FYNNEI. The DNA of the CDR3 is TGTGCCAGCAGTGAAATGATGGACAGGGTCACAGATACGCAGTATTTT. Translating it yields CASSEMMDRVTDTQYF.

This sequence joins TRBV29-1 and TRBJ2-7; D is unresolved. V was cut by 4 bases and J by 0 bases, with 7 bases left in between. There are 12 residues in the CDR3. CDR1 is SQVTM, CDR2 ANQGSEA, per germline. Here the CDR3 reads CSVGPTSYEQYF. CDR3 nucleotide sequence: TGCAGCGTTGGTCCAACCTCCTACGAGCAGTACTTC.

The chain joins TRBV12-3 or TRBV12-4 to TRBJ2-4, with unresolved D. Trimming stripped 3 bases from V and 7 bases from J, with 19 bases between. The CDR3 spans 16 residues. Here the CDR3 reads CASSFHADTARNIQYF. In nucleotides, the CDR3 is TGTGCCAGCAGTTTTCACGCAGACACTGCGCGGAACATTCAGTACTTC.

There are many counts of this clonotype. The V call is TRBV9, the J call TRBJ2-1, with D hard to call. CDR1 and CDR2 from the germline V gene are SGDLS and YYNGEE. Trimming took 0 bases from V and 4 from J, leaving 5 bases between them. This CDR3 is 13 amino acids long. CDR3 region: CASSVGAYNEQFF. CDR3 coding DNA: TGTGCCAGCAGCGTAGGGGCATACAATGAGCAGTTCTTC.

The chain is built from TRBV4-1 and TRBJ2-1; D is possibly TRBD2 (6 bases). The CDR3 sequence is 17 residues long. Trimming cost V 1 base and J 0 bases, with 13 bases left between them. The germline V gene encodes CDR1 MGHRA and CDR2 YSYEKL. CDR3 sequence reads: CASSQGVGGTSYNEQFF. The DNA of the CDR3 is TGCGCCAGCAGCCAAGGGGTAGGAGGGACCTCCTACAATGAGCAGTTCTTC.

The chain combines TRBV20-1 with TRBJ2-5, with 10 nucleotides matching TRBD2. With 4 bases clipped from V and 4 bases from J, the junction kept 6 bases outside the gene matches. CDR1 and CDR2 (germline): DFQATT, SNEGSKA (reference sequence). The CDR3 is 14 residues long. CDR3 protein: CSAIPAGGPETQYF. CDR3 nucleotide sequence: TGCAGTGCTATACCAGCGGGGGGGCCAGAGACCCAGTACTTC.

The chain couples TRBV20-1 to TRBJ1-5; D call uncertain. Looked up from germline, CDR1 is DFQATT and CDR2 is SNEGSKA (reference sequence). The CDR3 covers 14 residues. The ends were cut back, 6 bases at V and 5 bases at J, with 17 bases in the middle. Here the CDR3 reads CSARRLAPYQPQHF. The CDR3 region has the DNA TGCAGTGCCCGACGGCTCGCGCCGTATCAGCCCCAGCATTTT.

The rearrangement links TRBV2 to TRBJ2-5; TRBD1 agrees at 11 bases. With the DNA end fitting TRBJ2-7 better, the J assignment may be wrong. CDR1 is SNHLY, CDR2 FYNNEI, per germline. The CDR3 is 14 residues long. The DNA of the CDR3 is TGTGCCAGCAGTGGGGGACAGGGGGTCGACGAGCAGTACTTC. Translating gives CASSGGQGVDEQYF.

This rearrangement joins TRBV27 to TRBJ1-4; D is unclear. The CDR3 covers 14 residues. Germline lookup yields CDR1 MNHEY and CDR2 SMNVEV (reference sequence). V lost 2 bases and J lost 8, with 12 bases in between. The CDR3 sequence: CASSLRPPREKLFF. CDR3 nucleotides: TGTGCCAGCAGTTTACGACCGCCCCGGGAAAAACTGTTTTTT. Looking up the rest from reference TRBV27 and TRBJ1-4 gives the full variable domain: EAQVTQNPRYLITVTGKKLTVTCSQNMNHEYMSWYRQDPGLGLRQIYYSMNVEVTDKGDVPEGYKVSRKEKRNFPLILESPSPNQTSLYFCASSLRPPREKLFFGSGTQLSVL.

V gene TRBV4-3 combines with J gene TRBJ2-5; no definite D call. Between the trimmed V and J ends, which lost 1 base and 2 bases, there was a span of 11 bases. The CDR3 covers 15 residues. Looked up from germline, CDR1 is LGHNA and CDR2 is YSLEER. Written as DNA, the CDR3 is TGCGCCAGCAGCCAAGGCGAGGACCCTCAAGAGACCCAGTACTTC. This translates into CASSQGEDPQETQYF.

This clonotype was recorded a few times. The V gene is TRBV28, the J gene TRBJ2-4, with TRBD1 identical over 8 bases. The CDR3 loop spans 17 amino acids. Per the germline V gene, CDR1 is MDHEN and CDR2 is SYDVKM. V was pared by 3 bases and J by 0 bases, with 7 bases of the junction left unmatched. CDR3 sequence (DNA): TGTGCCAGCAGTTTCGATGGACAGGGAACAGCCAAAAACATTCAGTACTTC. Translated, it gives CASSFDGQGTAKNIQYF.